The source of this T cell receptor (beta chain) is a study of cytomegalovirus exposure and HLA in healthy donors (dated by TCRdb to 2017 to 2019). Study-wide context: A later analysis indicated that the 120 or so validation repertoires were generated on the platform also employed for the approximately 690 repertoires of the first cohort. The study was designed to test whether signatures of past pathogen exposure could be identified by cataloging public T cell receptors. Along with the approximately 700-subject first cohort, a separate validation cohort of more than 90 different subjects was used. To predict cytomegalovirus infection status, the study brought together high-throughput TCR immunosequencing, statistical association of individual TCRs with disease status, and machine learning.

Library construction relied on the immunoSEQ multiplex PCR assay. The authors processed their data as follows. A statistical classification framework was developed to diagnose cytomegalovirus status using the catalog of TCR beta chain sequences. The clones in this table, taken by TCRdb from immuneACCESS, are in-frame only. Not every clone is retained; where verified, under half of the shortfall comes from an unresolved V gene, and the cause of the rest is unknown. V and J calls and clone size come straight from that table; D and trimming were deduced from the DNA. Recorded for this sample are some 100,000 clones; 88% of them occurred a single time. The ten largest clones take up about 2% of the sample. This clone was seen a single time. No cognate antigen has been identified for it. Within one base of it there is no much larger clone, and no base qualities were kept. V loses 0 bases of germline sequence and J loses 0 bases, and the interval between the two ends is 6 bases. The CDR3 runs 14 residues from the cysteine to the phenylalanine. Only the CDR3 region is kept as DNA, spanning 42 bases read in frame from base 1. CDR1 and CDR2 (SGHRS, YFSETQ) derive from the germline V gene.

Summary of the overall study and its limitations: While some public TCRs were present in many individuals, most TCR sequences turned up only very rarely across donors. A later analysis lacked HLA typing for the validation cohort, so it scored co-occurrence in that cohort across all 110 or so repertoires. Of the cluster scores, roughly 93% were above 0 in a later analysis, which found that TCRs clustered in the first cohort also tended to co-occur in the roughly 130 validation repertoires. In vitro tests confirmed that a few of the cytomegalovirus-associated TCR beta chains recognize cytomegalovirus antigens. In the study, 150 to 200 TCR beta chains were listed as associated with cytomegalovirus. In both the original and validation cohorts, the classifier was reported to diagnose cytomegalovirus status with high specificity and sensitivity. According to the authors, the approach could potentially be generalized to other disease states and immunological phenotypes.

The donors belonged to the validation cohort of over a hundred subjects, which was separate from the approximately 700-subject first cohort. The V and J genes are TRBV5-1 and TRBJ2-5, with no confident D gene call. Input material: PBMCs. The clonotype comes from a woman under 30 in good health and CMV-seronegative. This receptor carries the CDR3 CASSLAGNQETQYF. The DNA sequence is given as TGCGCCAGCAGCTTGGCAGGTAACCAAGAGACCCAGTACTTC.